The 21 T cell receptor beta chains below were found in one sample sequenced in a study of T cells in Graves' hyperthyroidism and ophthalmopathy. TCR beta CDR3 regions were amplified from RNA. The TCR CDR3 was amplified in a first-round RT-PCR using the HTBI primer set. In TCRdb, the multiplex PCR reads were re-called with MiXCR into one record per CDR3 protein. Of around 300,000 distinct CDR3 sequences listed, more than 10% are singletons. What was sequenced was blood. The receptors originated from a woman aged 25 to 39 with Graves' hyperthyroidism that later progressed to Graves' ophthalmopathy.

This clonotype was observed at least ten times. The chain recombines TRBV6-2 or TRBV6-3 with TRBJ2-1, with 15 bases identical to TRBD2. J gave up 10 bases and V 7 bases, and 8 bases lay outside the gene matches. CDR1 MNHEY and CDR2 SVGEGT come from the germline V gene. The CDR3 extends over 15 amino acids. For the CDR3, the DNA is TGTGCCAGCATGAGGGGGACTAGCGGGAGGAGAGAGCAGTTCTTC. This codes for CASMRGTSGRREQFF.

This clonotype was counted many times. The V and J genes are TRBV28 and TRBJ1-1; 7 bases are a match to TRBD1. The CDR3 covers 15 residues. The V gene end was trimmed by 8 bases and the J gene end by 0 bases; junction bases not matched to a gene: 9. Germline CDR1 is MDHEN and CDR2 is SYDVKM. In DNA, the CDR3 is TGTGCCAGCGCAGGAAGGGACAGCTTGAACACTGAAGCTTTCTTT. Amino acid sequence: CASAGRDSLNTEAFF.

In this sample, this clonotype turned up many times. The CDR3 spells CASSQIYAGGPYNEQFF. In nucleotides, the CDR3 is TGTGCCAGCAGCCAAATTTATGCGGGAGGGCCATATAATGAGCAGTTCTTC. V is TRBV7-9 and J is TRBJ2-1; 9 nucleotides align to TRBD2. Trimming took 5 bases from V and 7 from J; bases not matched to a gene: 15. The germline gives CDR1 SEHNR, CDR2 FQNEAQ (reference sequence). CDR3 length equals 17 residues.

This clonotype was observed a handful of times. This chain links TRBV6-2 or TRBV6-3 with TRBJ2-7, with D tentatively TRBD2 (5 bases). V lost 0 bases and J lost 7, with 7 bases in between. CDR3 length: 12 residues. Germline-derived CDR1 and CDR2 are MNHEY and SVGEGT. CDR3 amino acids: CASSYSSGEQYF. The CDR3 region has the DNA TGTGCCAGCAGTTACTCCAGCGGTGAGCAGTACTTC.

This clonotype was detected once. The chain joins TRBV10-2 to TRBJ2-1, with 11 nucleotides matching TRBD2. The V and J ends lost 5 bases and 6 bases, in that order; junction bases with no gene match: 6. There are 15 residues in the CDR3. Per the germline V gene, CDR1 is WSHSY and CDR2 is SAAADI. CDR3 sequence (DNA): TGCGCCAGCAGTACTGGGACTAGCGGTTTCAATGAGCAGTTCTTC. This translates into CASSTGTSGFNEQFF.

The chain carries TRBV7-9 and TRBJ2-5; the D gene is possibly TRBD2 (6 bases). This CDR3 spans 15 amino acids. Per germline, CDR1 SEHNR and CDR2 FQNEAQ (reference sequence). V was trimmed by 1 base and J by 4 bases, leaving 13 bases between them. The CDR3: CASSLVGRGGETQYF. Written as DNA, the CDR3 is TGTGCCAGCAGCTTAGTAGGCCGGGGAGGAGAGACCCAGTACTTC.

This clonotype has ten or more counts. This chain uses TRBV11-2 with TRBJ1-1, with 8 bases fitting TRBD1. V lost 5 bases, J lost 3 bases, and 8 bases stayed unmatched. CDR3 length: 15 amino acids. The germline gives CDR1 SGHAT, CDR2 FQNNGV. CDR3 amino acids: CASSQTGALDTEAFF. CDR3 sequence (DNA): TGTGCCAGCAGCCAGACAGGGGCTCTGGACACTGAAGCTTTCTTT.

There are many counts of this clonotype. V and J are TRBV7-2 and TRBJ2-7, with D perhaps being TRBD1 or TRBD2 (5 bases each). V lost 1 base and J 2 bases, leaving 12 bases between the germline ends. Germline V gene data show CDR1 as SGHTA and CDR2 as FQGNSA. This CDR3 spans 15 amino acids. The CDR3, as DNA: TGTGCCAGCAGCTTAGATCGGGGCGGACCCTACGAGCAGTACTTC. Amino acids: CASSLDRGGPYEQYF.

This clonotype was detected a few times. A much larger clone differs from this one at a single base, so this may be a read error. The chain employs TRBV27 and TRBJ2-5; 9 positions agree with TRBD2. There are 16 residues in the CDR3. The junction had 12 bases not matched to a gene; V was cut back by 5 bases and J by 5 bases. In germline, CDR1 is MNHEY, CDR2 SMNVEV (reference sequence). The chain's CDR3 is CASSPGTSREGETQYF. The CDR3 nucleotides are TGTGCCAGCAGTCCGGGGACTAGCAGAGAGGGGGAGACCCAGTACTTC.

This chain uses TRBV28 with TRBJ1-6; 8 bases are shared with TRBD1. CDR1 is MDHEN and CDR2 is SYDVKM in the germline V gene. The CDR3 runs 16 residues. Trimming removed 5 bases from V and 2 bases from J; junction bases left unmatched: 5. The CDR3 region is CASSRDRPPYNSPLHF. The CDR3 nucleotides are TGTGCCAGCAGTCGGGACAGGCCGCCCTATAATTCACCCCTCCACTTT.

This clonotype was picked up many times. The V gene is TRBV5-5, the J gene TRBJ2-1; 8 positions agree with TRBD1. CDR1 is SGHKS, CDR2 YYEKEE, per germline (reference sequence). The CDR3 length is 16 residues. V trimming: 4 bases; J trimming: 0 bases; junction bases outside the gene matches: 6. In DNA, the CDR3 is TGTGCCAGCAGCACTCAAACAGGGGGCTCCTACAATGAGCAGTTCTTC. Protein sequence: CASSTQTGGSYNEQFF.

This clonotype was picked up a small number of times. V and J are TRBV20-1 and TRBJ1-4, with a possible D match to TRBD1 (6 bases). The length of the CDR3 is 15 residues. Deletions cut 1 base from V and 7 bases from J, with 16 bases between. Germline CDR1 DFQATT, CDR2 SNEGSKA (reference sequence). CDR3 bases: TGCAGTGCTAGAGCTTGGGAGGGGGGGGCTGAAAAACTGTTTTTT. It encodes CSARAWEGGAEKLFF.

This clonotype has a count of ten or more. The genes are TRBV6-1 and TRBJ1-5; possibly TRBD1 for D (5 bases). The CDR3 extends over 13 amino acids. Trimming removed 5 bases from V and 7 bases from J, with 12 bases in between. Per germline, CDR1 MNHNS and CDR2 SASEGT. The CDR3 protein is CASSPLGLQPQHF. The CDR3 bases are TGTGCCAGCAGTCCATTGGGGCTCCAGCCCCAGCATTTT.

The genes are TRBV3-1 and TRBJ2-6, with unresolved D. Deletions cut 3 bases from V and 2 bases from J, with 8 bases between. Germline V CDR1 and CDR2: LGHDT, YNNKEL (reference sequence). The length of the CDR3 is 15 residues. The CDR3 spells CASSHWSPGANVLTF. CDR3 coding DNA: TGTGCCAGCAGCCATTGGAGCCCTGGGGCCAACGTCCTGACTTTC. Complete variable domain (other parts from reference TRBV3-1 and TRBJ2-6): DTAVSQTPKYLVTQMGNDKSIKCEQNLGHDTMYWYKQDSKKFLKIMFSYNNKELIINETVPNRFSPKSPDKAHLNLHINSLELGDSAVYFCASSHWSPGANVLTFGAGSRLTVL.

This clonotype was counted many times. The gene calls are TRBV12-3 or TRBV12-4 and TRBJ2-7; 10 bases match TRBD2. V was pared by 6 bases and J by 2 bases, with 1 base of the junction left unmatched. This CDR3 contains 13 residues. In DNA, the CDR3 is TGTGCCAGCAGACTAGCGGGGACCTACGAGCAGTACTTC. It specifies CASRLAGTYEQYF.

This clonotype was found many times. This sequence joins TRBV20-1 and TRBJ2-4; possibly TRBD2 for D (6 bases). Germline V CDR1 and CDR2: DFQATT, SNEGSKA (reference sequence). V lost 3 bases, J lost 1 base, and 13 bases lay in between. The CDR3 runs 15 residues. The CDR3 coding sequence is TGCAGTGCTAGCCCCCGGGAGAAGGCCAAAAACATTCAGTACTTC. This codes for CSASPREKAKNIQYF.

The rearrangement uses TRBV25-1 and TRBJ1-2; TRBD1 agrees at 7 bases. V trimming: 3 bases; J trimming: 0 bases; junction bases outside the gene matches: 7. The CDR3 consists of 16 residues. The germline V gene has CDR1 MGHDK and CDR2 SYGVNS. The CDR3 reads CASSESSGTANYGYTF. The CDR3 bases are TGTGCCAGCAGTGAGTCTTCCGGGACAGCTAACTATGGCTACACCTTC.

This clonotype was counted at least ten times. The rearrangement joins TRBV27 to TRBJ2-7, with 8 bases matching TRBD2. V trimming: 0 bases; J trimming: 2 bases; junction bases outside the gene matches: 9. CDR3 length: 17 residues. CDR1 and CDR2 (germline): MNHEY, SMNVEV (reference sequence). The CDR3 here is CASSLSAGREAAYEQYF. CDR3 coding DNA: TGTGCCAGCAGTTTATCAGCGGGGCGGGAGGCCGCCTACGAGCAGTACTTC.

This clonotype was seen only a few times. The chain combines TRBV7-8 with TRBJ2-2, with D possibly TRBD2 on 6 matching bases. CDR1 is SGHVS and CDR2 is FQNEAQ in the germline V gene. V shed 5 bases and J shed 8 bases, with 15 bases lying between them. The CDR3 spans 14 residues. The CDR3 reads CASSLSGGLGELFF. The CDR3 nucleotides are TGTGCCAGCAGCCTCTCCGGAGGGCTGGGGGAGCTGTTTTTT.

This clonotype was seen repeatedly, ten times or more. The chain employs TRBV6-2 or TRBV6-3 and TRBJ2-1; perhaps TRBD2 as D (6 bases). There are 14 residues in the CDR3. Germline CDR1 and CDR2: MNHEY and SVGEGT. V was pared by 2 bases and J by 6 bases, with 11 bases between. CDR3 amino acids: CASSYGTLGNEQFF. CDR3 DNA: TGTGCCAGCAGTTACGGGACTTTGGGCAATGAGCAGTTCTTC.

Ten or more counts support this clonotype. The rearrangement uses TRBV4-3 and TRBJ2-3, with no clear D. From germline, CDR1 is LGHNA and CDR2 YSLEER. CDR3 length: 15 residues. V lost 1 base and J 4 bases, leaving 12 bases between the germline ends. CDR3 sequence: CASSQVGLTADTQYF. Here the CDR3 DNA reads TGCGCCAGCAGCCAAGTAGGCTTAACCGCAGATACGCAGTATTTT.